These T cell receptor beta chains were read from a single sample in a study of CD8 T cells in Susac syndrome. Each CDR3 protein is one row after TCRdb ran MiXCR on the immunoSEQ multiplex PCR reads. The sample consists of about 240,000 distinct CDR3 sequences, about 96% of them appearing once. The sample comprised CD4+ T cells from PBMCs. The receptors derive from a human donor with Susac syndrome. CDR3s include the opening cysteine and the closing phenylalanine or tryptophan. D genes are given only for firm matches. The size entry is marked missing in some rows and otherwise reads once, few, many or a size class.

TGTGCCTGGAGCCGCAGGGGCAAAAACATTCAGTACTTC,CAWSRRGKNIQYF,TRBJ2-4,.,.,TRBV30
TGTGCCAGCTCGCAAAATGAAGCTTTCTTT,CASSQNEAFF,TRBJ1-1,.,.,TRBV18
TGCAGTGCTCGGTCAGGGGGAAACGAAAAACTGTTTTTT,CSARSGGNEKLFF,TRBJ1-4,TRBD1,.,TRBV20-1
TGCAGTGCTAGGGGGGGGGCGCCAGGGGCCAACGTCCTGACTTTC,CSARGGAPGANVLTF,TRBJ2-6,.,.,TRBV20-1
TGTGCCAGCAGCGCACAGGGGGACAATCAGCCCCAGCATTTT,CASSAQGDNQPQHF,TRBJ1-5,TRBD1,once,TRBV9
TGCGCCAGCAGCCCACCTCCGGGCGGGAGTTGGAATGAGCAGTTCTTC,CASSPPPGGSWNEQFF,TRBJ2-1,TRBD2,.,TRBV4-1
TGTGCCAGCTCGCCTAGCGGGAGGGCCTACGAGCAGTACTTC,CASSPSGRAYEQYF,TRBJ2-7,TRBD2,few,TRBV12-3/TRBV12-4
TGTGCCAGCAGCAGCACTCGGGGAGATACGCAGTATTTT,CASSSTRGDTQYF,TRBJ2-3,.,.,TRBV5-4
TGCAGCGTTGAACGGGACAGGTGGACCTACGAGCAGTACTTC,CSVERDRWTYEQYF,TRBJ2-7,TRBD1,few,TRBV29-1
TGTGCCAGCAGTTTATCGTGGAAGAGGACCGTCGAGCAGTACTTC,CASSLSWKRTVEQYF,TRBJ2-7,.,.,TRBV27
TGTGCCAGCAGCCCCTCGGGACTAGCGGTCTACGAGCAGTACTTC,CASSPSGLAVYEQYF,TRBJ2-7,TRBD2,.,TRBV7-9
TGCAGCGTTGAAGAAGCAGTTTCCCTGGGAGAGACCCAGTACTTC,CSVEEAVSLGETQYF,TRBJ2-5,.,once,TRBV29-1
TGTGCCAGCAGTAAGACAGGGGCCGGGGCCAACGTCCTGACTTTC,CASSKTGAGANVLTF,TRBJ2-6,TRBD1,.,TRBV7-9
TGTGCCAGCAGTTTGATCTCGGGTAACTATGGCTACACCTTC,CASSLISGNYGYTF,TRBJ1-2,.,.,TRBV28
TGTGCCAGCAGTCTCGGACTAGCGGGAGATACGCAGTATTTT,CASSLGLAGDTQYF,TRBJ2-3,TRBD2,.,TRBV12-3/TRBV12-4
TGCAGCCTTGGACAGGGAGGATCGGGGGAGCAGTTCTTC,CSLGQGGSGEQFF,TRBJ2-1,TRBD1,.,TRBV29-1
TGTGCCAGCAGCGAAGCTGGCGCTGAGCAGTTCTTC,CASSEAGAEQFF,TRBJ2-1,.,.,TRBV7-8
TGTGCCAGCAGCCAAACCCAGGACGAGCAGTACTTC,CASSQTQDEQYF,TRBJ2-7,.,.,TRBV3-1
TGTGCCAGTTCCAGACGGAATTATGGCTACACCTTC,CASSRRNYGYTF,TRBJ1-2,.,.,TRBV28
TGTGCCAGCAGAGGCGGACAGGGTACGGGCACTGAAGCTTTCTTT,CASRGGQGTGTEAFF,TRBJ1-1,TRBD1,.,TRBV27
TGTGCCAGCAGTCCCAGGGTCACTTATGGCTACACCTTC,CASSPRVTYGYTF,TRBJ1-2,.,.,TRBV6-5
TGTGCCAGCGGCACCTCAGGGGGTGGCTACACCTTC,CASGTSGGGYTF,TRBJ1-2,TRBD1,.,TRBV12-3/TRBV12-4
TGTGCCAGCAGTTTAAACTTAGGGACTGGGGCCAACGTCCTGACTTTC,CASSLNLGTGANVLTF,TRBJ2-6,.,.,TRBV28
TGTGCCAGCAGGACCGAGTCGCTAGCGGGAGCCTACGAGCAGTACTTC,CASRTESLAGAYEQYF,TRBJ2-7,TRBD2,.,TRBV28
TGTGCCAGCAGCCAAGGGACAGTTGGAGGTAACGAGCAGTACTTC,CASSQGTVGGNEQYF,TRBJ2-7,TRBD1,.,TRBV13
TGTGCCAGCAGCGGCCCCACAGATACGCAGTATTTT,CASSGPTDTQYF,TRBJ2-3,.,.,TRBV9
TGTGCCAGCAGCTTAGAAAGAGGCTCTGGGGCCAACGTCCTGACTTTC,CASSLERGSGANVLTF,TRBJ2-6,.,.,TRBV7-9
TGCAGCGCCCGGCACAGGGCCTCTAACTATGGCTACACCTTC,CSARHRASNYGYTF,TRBJ1-2,.,.,TRBV29-1
TGCAGCGTACGCCCGACCGAGGATACGCAGTATTTT,CSVRPTEDTQYF,TRBJ2-3,.,.,TRBV29-1
TGTGCCAGCACCCACCCGGCAGTCTTTGGCGGGGAGCTGTTTTTT,CASTHPAVFGGELFF,TRBJ2-2,.,.,TRBV28